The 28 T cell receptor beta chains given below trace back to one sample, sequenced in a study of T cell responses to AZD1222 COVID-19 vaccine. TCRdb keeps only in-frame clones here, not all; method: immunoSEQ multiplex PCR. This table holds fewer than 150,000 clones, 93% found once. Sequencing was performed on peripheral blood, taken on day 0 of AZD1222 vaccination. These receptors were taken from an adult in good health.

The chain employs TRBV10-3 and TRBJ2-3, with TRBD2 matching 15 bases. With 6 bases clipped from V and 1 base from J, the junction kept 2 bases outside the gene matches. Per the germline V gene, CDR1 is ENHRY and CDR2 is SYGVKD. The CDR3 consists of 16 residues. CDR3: CAIRGLAGGGTDTQYF. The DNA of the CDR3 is TGTGCCATCAGAGGACTAGCGGGAGGGGGCACAGATACGCAGTATTTT.

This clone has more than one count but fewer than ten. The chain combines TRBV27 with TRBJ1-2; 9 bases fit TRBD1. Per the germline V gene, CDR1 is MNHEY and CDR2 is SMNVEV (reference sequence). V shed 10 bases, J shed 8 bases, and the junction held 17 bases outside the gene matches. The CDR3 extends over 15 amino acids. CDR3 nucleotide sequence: TGTGCCACCCAACCCATAGCCGGGACAGGGAGCGGCTACACCTTC. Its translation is CATQPIAGTGSGYTF.

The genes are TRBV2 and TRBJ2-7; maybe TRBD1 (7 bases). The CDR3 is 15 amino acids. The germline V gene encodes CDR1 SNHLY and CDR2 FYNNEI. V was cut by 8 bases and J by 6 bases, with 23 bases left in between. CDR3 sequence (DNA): TGTGCCAGCGGGGGGACAGCAACCCGCATAGGCGAGCAGTACTTC. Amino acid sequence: CASGGTATRIGEQYF.

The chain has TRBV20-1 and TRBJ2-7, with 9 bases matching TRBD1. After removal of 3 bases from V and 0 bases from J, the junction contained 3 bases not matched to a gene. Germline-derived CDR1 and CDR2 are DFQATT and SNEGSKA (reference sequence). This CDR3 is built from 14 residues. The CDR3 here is CSASQTGGSYEQYF. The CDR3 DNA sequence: TGCAGTGCTAGTCAGACAGGGGGCTCCTACGAGCAGTACTTC.

As DNA, the CDR3 is TGTGCCAGCAGCTTAGGGGGCAGGCGGCAGTTCGGGGAGCAGTACTTC. It encodes CASSLGGRRQFGEQYF. The chain has TRBV7-3 and TRBJ2-7, with D possibly matching TRBD1 (6 bases). V gave up 2 bases and J gave up 7 bases, with 21 bases separating them. The CDR3 has 16 residues. Germline-derived CDR1 and CDR2 are SGHTA and FQGTGA.

DNA of the CDR3: TGTGCCTGGAGTTACAGGGTCCACGAGCAGTACTTC. This gives the protein CAWSYRVHEQYF. J is TRBJ2-7 and V is TRBV30, with a tentative D call TRBD1 (6 bases). CDR3 size: 12 residues. V was trimmed by 2 bases and J by 5 bases, leaving 10 bases between them. Per germline, CDR1 GTSNPN and CDR2 SVGIG (reference sequence).

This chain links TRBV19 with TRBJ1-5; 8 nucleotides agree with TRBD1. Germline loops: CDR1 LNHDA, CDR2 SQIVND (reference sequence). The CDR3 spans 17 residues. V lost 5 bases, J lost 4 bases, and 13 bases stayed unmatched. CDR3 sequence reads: CASSGHPGGEFNQPQHF. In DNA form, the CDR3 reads TGTGCCAGTAGTGGACACCCAGGGGGCGAATTTAATCAGCCCCAGCATTTT.

In DNA form, the CDR3 reads TGTGCCAGCAGCGACCTCGGAGAAAAACTGTTTTTT. Translated, it gives CASSDLGEKLFF. The chain couples TRBV27 to TRBJ1-4; D is uncertain. Per germline, CDR1 MNHEY and CDR2 SMNVEV (reference sequence). The V and J ends lost 6 bases and 8 bases respectively, with 10 bases between them. The CDR3 consists of 12 residues.

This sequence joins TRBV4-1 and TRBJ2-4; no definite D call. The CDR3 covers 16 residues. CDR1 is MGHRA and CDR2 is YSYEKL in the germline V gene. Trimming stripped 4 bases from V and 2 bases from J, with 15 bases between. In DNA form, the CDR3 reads TGCGCCAGCAGCCCTGCTCCACATACTTCCAAAAACATTCAGTACTTC. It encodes CASSPAPHTSKNIQYF.

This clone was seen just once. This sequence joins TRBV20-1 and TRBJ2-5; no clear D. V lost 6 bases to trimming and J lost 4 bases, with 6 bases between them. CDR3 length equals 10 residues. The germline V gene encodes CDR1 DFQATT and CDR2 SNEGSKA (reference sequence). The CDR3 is CSAPLETQYF. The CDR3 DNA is TGCAGTGCCCCCTTAGAGACCCAGTACTTC.

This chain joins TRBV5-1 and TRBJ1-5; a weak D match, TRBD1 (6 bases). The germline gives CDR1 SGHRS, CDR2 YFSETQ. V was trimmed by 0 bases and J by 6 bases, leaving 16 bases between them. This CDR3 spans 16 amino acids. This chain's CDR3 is CASSLAISGGSQPQHF. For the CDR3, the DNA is TGCGCCAGCAGCTTGGCGATCTCCGGGGGCAGTCAGCCCCAGCATTTT.

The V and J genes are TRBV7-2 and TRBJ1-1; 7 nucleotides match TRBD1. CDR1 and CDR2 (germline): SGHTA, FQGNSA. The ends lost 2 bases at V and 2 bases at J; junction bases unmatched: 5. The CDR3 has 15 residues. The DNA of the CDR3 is TGTGCCAGCAGCTTACTGGGGACAGCAAACACTGAAGCTTTCTTT. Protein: CASSLLGTANTEAFF. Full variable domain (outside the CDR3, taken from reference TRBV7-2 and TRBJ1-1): GAGVSQSPSNKVTEKGKDVELRCDPISGHTALYWYRQSLGQGLEFLIYFQGNSAPDKSGLPSDRFSAERTGGSVSTLTIQRTQQEDSAVYLCASSLLGTANTEAFFGQGTRLTVV.

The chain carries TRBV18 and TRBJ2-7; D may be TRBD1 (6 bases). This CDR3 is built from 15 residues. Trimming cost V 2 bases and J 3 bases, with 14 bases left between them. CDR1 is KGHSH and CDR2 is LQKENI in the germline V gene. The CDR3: CASSPTPTGHYEQYF. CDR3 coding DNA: TGTGCCAGCTCACCAACCCCAACAGGGCACTACGAGCAGTACTTC.

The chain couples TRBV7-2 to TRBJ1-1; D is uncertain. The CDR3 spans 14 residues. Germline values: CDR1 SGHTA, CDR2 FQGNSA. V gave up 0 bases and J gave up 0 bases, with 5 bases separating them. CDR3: CASSLAPVNTEAFF. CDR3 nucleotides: TGTGCCAGCAGCTTAGCGCCGGTGAACACTGAAGCTTTCTTT.

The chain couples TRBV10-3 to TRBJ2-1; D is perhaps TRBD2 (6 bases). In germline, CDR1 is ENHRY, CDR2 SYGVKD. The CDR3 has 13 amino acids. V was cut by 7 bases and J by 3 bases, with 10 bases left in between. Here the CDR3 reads CAINEGLYNEQFF. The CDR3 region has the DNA TGTGCCATCAACGAGGGACTCTACAATGAGCAGTTCTTC.

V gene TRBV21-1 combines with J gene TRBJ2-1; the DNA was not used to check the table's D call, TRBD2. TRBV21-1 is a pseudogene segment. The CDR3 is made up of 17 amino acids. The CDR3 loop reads CASSKVPAGGRRYEQFF. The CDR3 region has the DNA TGTGCCAGCAGCAAAGTTCCAGCGGGAGGGCGAAGGTATGAGCAGTTCTTC.

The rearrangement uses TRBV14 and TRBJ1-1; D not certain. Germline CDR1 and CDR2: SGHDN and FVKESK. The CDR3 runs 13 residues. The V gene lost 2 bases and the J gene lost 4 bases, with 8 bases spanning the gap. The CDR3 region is CASSQTAATEAFF. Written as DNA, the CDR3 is TGTGCCAGCAGCCAAACAGCTGCCACTGAAGCTTTCTTT.

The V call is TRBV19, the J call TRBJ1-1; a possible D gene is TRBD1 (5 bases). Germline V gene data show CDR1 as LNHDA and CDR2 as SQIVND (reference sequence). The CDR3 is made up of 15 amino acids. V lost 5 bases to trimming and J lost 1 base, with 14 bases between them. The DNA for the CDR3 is TGTGCCAGTAGTGACCCTGACAGCAGGAACACTGAAGCTTTCTTT. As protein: CASSDPDSRNTEAFF.

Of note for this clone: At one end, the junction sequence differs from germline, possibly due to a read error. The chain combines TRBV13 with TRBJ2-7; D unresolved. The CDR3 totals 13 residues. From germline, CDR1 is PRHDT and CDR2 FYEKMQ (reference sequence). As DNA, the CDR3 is TGTGCCAGCAGCCAAGGACCTGGCACGGGTAGGGCCTTC. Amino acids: CASSQGPGTGRAF. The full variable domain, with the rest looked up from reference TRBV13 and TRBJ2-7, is AAGVIQSPRHLIKEKRETATLKCYPIPRHDTVYWYQQGPGQDPQFLISFYEKMQSDKGSIPDRFSAQQFSDYHSELNMSSLELGDSALYFCASSQGPGTGRAFGPGTRLTVT.

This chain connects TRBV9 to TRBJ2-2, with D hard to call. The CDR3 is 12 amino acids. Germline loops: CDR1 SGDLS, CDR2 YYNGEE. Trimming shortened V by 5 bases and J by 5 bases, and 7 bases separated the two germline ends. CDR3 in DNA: TGTGCCAGCAGATCTAGAACCGGGGAGCTGTTTTTT. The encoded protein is CASRSRTGELFF.

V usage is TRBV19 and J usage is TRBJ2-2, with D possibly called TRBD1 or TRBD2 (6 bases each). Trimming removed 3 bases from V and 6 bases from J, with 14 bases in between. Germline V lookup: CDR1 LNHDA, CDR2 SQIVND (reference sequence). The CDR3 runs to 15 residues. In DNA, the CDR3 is TGTGCCAGTAGTATTGGCAGGAGGGGGGCCGGGGAGCTGTTTTTT. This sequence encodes CASSIGRRGAGELFF.

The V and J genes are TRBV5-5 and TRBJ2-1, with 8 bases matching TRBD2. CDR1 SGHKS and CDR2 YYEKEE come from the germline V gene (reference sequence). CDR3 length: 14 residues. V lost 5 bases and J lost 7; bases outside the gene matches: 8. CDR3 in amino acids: CASRWVAGRNEQFF. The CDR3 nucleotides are TGTGCCAGCAGATGGGTAGCGGGAAGGAATGAGCAGTTCTTC.

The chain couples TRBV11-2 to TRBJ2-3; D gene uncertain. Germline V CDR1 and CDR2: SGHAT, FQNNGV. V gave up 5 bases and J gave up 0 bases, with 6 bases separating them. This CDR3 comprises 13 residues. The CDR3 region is CASSVGSTDTQYF. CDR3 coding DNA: TGTGCCAGCAGCGTCGGCAGCACAGATACGCAGTATTTT.

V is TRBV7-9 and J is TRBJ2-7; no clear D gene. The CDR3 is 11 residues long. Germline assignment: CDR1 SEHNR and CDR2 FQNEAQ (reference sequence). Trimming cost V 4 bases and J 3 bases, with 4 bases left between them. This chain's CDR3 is CASSSLYEQYF. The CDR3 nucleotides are TGTGCCAGCAGCTCCCTCTACGAGCAGTACTTC.

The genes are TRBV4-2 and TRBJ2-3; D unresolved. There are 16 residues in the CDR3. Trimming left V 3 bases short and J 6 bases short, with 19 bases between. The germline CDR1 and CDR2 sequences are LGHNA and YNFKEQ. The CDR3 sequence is CASSHVVFGSSDTQYF. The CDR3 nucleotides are TGTGCCAGCAGCCATGTCGTGTTTGGTAGCTCGGATACGCAGTATTTT.

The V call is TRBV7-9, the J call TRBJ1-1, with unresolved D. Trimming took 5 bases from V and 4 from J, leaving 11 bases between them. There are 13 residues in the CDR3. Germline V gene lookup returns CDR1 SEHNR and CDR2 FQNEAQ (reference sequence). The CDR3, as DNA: TGTGCCAGCAGCCCACCTGCCGGCACTGAAGCTTTCTTT. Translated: CASSPPAGTEAFF.

CDR3 DNA: TGTGCCAGCAGTCCAACGACAGGTGCAGTGAATGAGCAGTTCTTC. Its translation: CASSPTTGAVNEQFF. The V and J genes are TRBV28 and TRBJ2-1; a possible D gene is TRBD1 (6 bases). The CDR3 extends over 15 amino acids. V shed 5 bases and J shed 7 bases, with 18 bases lying between them. Germline values: CDR1 MDHEN, CDR2 SYDVKM.

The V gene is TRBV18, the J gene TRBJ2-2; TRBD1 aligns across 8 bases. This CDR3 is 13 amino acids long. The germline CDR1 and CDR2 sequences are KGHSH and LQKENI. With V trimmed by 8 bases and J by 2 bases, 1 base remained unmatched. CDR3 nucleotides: TGTGCCAGCCAGGGGGCAAACACCGGGGAGCTGTTTTTT. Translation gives CASQGANTGELFF.